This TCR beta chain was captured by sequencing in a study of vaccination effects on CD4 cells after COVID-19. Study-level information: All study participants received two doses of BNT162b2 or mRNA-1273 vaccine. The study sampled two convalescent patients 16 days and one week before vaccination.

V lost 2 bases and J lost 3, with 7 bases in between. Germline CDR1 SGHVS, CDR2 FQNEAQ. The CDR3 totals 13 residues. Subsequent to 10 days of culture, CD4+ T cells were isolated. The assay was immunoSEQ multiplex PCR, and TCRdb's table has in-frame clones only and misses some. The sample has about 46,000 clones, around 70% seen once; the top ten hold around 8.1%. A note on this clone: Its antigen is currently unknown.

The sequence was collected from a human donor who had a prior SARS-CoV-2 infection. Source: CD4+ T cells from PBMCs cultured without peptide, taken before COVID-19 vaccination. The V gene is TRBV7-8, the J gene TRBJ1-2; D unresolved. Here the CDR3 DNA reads TGTGCCAGCAGCTTACGGGAGTACTATGGCTACACCTTC. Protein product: CASSLREYYGYTF.